The rows below give T cell receptor beta chains drawn from one sample of a study of cytomegalovirus exposure and HLA in healthy donors. The method was immunoSEQ multiplex PCR; TCRdb's version includes in-frame clones alone and lacks a portion of them. The sample includes roughly 99,000 clones, approximately 79% of them seen just once. Sequences were obtained from PBMCs. The source is a middle-aged woman in good health and CMV-seropositive. Both conserved end residues are part of each CDR3. Fields, in order: V gene, J gene, CDR3 protein.

V: TRBV5-1; J: TRBJ2-7; CDR3: CASSFSVSAGDLYYEQYF
V: TRBV7-9; J: TRBJ2-1; CDR3: CASSHRPYSYNEQFF
V: TRBV6-1; J: TRBJ1-1; CDR3: CASSDVAGRTTEAFF
V: TRBV6-5; J: TRBJ1-1; CDR3: CASSFLGTGGGTEAFF
V: TRBV5-1; J: TRBJ2-5; CDR3: CASSIGTGAQETQYF
V: TRBV10-1; J: TRBJ1-1; CDR3: CASSSSVTGTRAFF
V: TRBV30; J: TRBJ1-3; CDR3: CAWKKGAGNTIYF
V: TRBV2; J: TRBJ2-2; CDR3: CASSGQGTILTGELFF
V: TRBV29-1; J: TRBJ2-7; CDR3: CSVQQGSLVYEQYF
V: TRBV7-9; J: TRBJ2-3; CDR3: CASISDRGPSDTQYF
V: TRBV25-1; J: TRBJ1-2; CDR3: CASSDRGFNYGYTF
V: TRBV5-1; J: TRBJ1-1; CDR3: CASGTGGAGTEAFF
V: TRBV2; J: TRBJ1-1; CDR3: CASSPYTEAFF
V: TRBV7-2; J: TRBJ1-5; CDR3: CASSLLGPGTSNQPQHF
V: TRBV6-1; J: TRBJ2-3; CDR3: CASSYREYGTDTQYF
V: TRBV5-6; J: TRBJ1-5; CDR3: CASSFRGEGNSNQPQHF
V: TRBV5-1; J: TRBJ1-4; CDR3: CASSLDYRGKLFF
V: TRBV9; J: TRBJ2-1; CDR3: CASSVGAGVWNEQFF
V: TRBV5-1; J: TRBJ1-1; CDR3: CASSPPGQGRDTEAFF
V: TRBV4-3; J: TRBJ1-6; CDR3: CASSQEAESSYNSPLHF
V: TRBV9; J: TRBJ2-2; CDR3: CASSVVEGGAWTGELFF
V: TRBV6-1; J: TRBJ1-1; CDR3: CASSEMLQGTEAFF
V: TRBV6-5; J: TRBJ1-1; CDR3: CASSYSLGGTLEAFF
V: TRBV19; J: TRBJ1-6; CDR3: CASSIFSGPLHF
V: TRBV27; J: TRBJ2-3; CDR3: CASSSYLGGADTQYF
V: TRBV10-2; J: TRBJ2-5; CDR3: CASAWGTSGGETQYF
V: TRBV7-2; J: TRBJ1-6; CDR3: CASSSQIQNSPLHF
V: TRBV6-1; J: TRBJ1-2; CDR3: CAGQGGSYGYTF
V: TRBV30; J: TRBJ2-7; CDR3: CAWNRGGPYEQYF
V: TRBV10-3; J: TRBJ1-5; CDR3: CATHDRVEQPQHF
V: TRBV2; J: TRBJ2-1; CDR3: CASNPGGGDEQFF
V: TRBV7-6; J: TRBJ1-5; CDR3: CASSWGTNSNQPQHF
V: TRBV7-2; J: TRBJ2-3; CDR3: CASSGGAGRTDTQYF
V: TRBV11-2; J: TRBJ2-2; CDR3: CASSLGLAGELFF